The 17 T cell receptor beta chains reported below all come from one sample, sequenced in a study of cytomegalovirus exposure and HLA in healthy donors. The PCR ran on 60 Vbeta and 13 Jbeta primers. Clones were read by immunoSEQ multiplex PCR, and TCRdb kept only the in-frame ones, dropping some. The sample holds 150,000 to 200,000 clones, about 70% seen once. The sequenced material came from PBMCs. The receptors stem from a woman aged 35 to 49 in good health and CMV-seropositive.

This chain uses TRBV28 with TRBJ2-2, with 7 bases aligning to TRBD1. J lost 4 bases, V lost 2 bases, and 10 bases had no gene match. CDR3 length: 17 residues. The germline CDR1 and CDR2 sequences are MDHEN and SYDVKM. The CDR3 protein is CASSLRMGRGTTGELFF. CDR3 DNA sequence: TGTGCCAGCAGTTTAAGGATGGGCAGGGGGACCACCGGGGAGCTGTTTTTT.

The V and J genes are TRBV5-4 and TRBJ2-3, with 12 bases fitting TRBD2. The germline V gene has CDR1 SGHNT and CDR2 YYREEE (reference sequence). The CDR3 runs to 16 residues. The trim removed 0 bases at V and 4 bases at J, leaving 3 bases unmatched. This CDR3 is CASSLGLAGVADTQYF. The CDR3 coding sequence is TGTGCCAGCAGCTTGGGACTAGCGGGAGTGGCAGATACGCAGTATTTT.

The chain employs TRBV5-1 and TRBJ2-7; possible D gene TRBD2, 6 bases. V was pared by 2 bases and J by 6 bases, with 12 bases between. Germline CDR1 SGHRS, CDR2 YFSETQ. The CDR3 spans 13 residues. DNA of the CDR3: TGCGCCAGCAGCTTATCGGGAGTCGTCGAGCAGTACTTC. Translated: CASSLSGVVEQYF.

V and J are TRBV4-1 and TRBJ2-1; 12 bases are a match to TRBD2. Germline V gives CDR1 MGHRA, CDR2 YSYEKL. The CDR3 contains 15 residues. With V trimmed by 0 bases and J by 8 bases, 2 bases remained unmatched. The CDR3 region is CASSQETSGSYEQFF. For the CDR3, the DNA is TGCGCCAGCAGCCAAGAGACTAGCGGGAGTTATGAGCAGTTCTTC.

The CDR3 spells CAISAPGSPEAFF. CDR3 sequence (DNA): TGTGCCATCAGTGCGCCAGGATCCCCTGAAGCTTTCTTT. The J gene is TRBJ1-1, the V gene TRBV10-3, with no clear D. This CDR3 is 13 amino acids long. Germline CDR1 reads ENHRY; CDR2 reads SYGVKD. The V end was cut by 4 bases, the J end by 6 bases, with 12 bases between.

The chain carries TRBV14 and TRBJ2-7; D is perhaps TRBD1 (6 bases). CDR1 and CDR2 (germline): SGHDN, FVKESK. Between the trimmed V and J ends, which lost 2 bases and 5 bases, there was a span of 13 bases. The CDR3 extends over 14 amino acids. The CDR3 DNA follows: TGTGCCAGCAGCCAAAGACAGGTTACCGACGAGCAGTACTTC. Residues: CASSQRQVTDEQYF.

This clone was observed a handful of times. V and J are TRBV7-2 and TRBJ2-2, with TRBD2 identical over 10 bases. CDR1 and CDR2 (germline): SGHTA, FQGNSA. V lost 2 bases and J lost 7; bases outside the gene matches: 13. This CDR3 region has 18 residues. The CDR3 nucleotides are TGTGCCAGCAGCTTAATGGATCCGCGACTAGCGGGTCACGGGGAGCTGTTTTTT. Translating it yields CASSLMDPRLAGHGELFF. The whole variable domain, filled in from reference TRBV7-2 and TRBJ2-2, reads GAGVSQSPSNKVTEKGKDVELRCDPISGHTALYWYRQSLGQGLEFLIYFQGNSAPDKSGLPSDRFSAERTGGSVSTLTIQRTQQEDSAVYLCASSLMDPRLAGHGELFFGEGSRLTVL.

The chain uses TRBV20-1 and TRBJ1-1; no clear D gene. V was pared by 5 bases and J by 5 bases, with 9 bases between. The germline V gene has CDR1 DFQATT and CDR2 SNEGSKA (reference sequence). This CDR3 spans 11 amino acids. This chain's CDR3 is CSAPTGTEAFF. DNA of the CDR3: TGCAGTGCTCCAACGGGAACTGAAGCTTTCTTT.

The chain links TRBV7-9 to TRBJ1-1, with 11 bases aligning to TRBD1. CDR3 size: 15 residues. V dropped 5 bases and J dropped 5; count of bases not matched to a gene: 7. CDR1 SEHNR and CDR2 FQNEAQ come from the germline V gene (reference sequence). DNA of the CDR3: TGTGCCAGCAGCACGGGACAGGGGGATTGGACTGAAGCTTTCTTT. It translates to CASSTGQGDWTEAFF.

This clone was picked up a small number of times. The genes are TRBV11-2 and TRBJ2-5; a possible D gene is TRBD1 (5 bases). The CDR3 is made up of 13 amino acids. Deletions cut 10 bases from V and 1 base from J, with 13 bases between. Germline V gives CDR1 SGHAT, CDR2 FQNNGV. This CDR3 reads CATAVGPQETQYF. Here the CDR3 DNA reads TGTGCCACCGCAGTGGGGCCCCAAGAGACCCAGTACTTC.

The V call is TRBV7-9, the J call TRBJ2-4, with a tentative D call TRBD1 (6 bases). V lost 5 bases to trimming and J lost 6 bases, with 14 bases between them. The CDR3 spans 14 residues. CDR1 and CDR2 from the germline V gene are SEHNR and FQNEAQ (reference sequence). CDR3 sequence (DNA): TGTGCCAGCAGCCTCGTACAGACAGGAAACATTCAGTACTTC. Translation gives CASSLVQTGNIQYF.

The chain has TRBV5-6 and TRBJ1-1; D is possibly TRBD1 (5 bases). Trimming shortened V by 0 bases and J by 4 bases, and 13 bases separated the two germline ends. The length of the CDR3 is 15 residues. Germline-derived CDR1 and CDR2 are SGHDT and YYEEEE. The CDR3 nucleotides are TGTGCCAGCAGCTTGGTTGGGGCTAGTGGCACTGAAGCTTTCTTT. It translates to CASSLVGASGTEAFF.

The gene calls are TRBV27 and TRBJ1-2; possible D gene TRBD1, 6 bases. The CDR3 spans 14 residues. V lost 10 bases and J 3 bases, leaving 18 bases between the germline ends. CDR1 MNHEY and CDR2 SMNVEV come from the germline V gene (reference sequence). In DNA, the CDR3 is TGTGCCACCCAACCCGGATCAGGGGACTATGGCTACACCTTC. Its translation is CATQPGSGDYGYTF.

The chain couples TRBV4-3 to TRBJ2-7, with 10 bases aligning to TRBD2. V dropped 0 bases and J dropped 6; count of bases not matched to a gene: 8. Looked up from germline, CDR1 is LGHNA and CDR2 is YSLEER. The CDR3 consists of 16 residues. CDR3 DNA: TGCGCCAGCAGCCAAGATTCCAGCGGGGGGGCCATCGAGCAGTACTTC. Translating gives CASSQDSSGGAIEQYF.

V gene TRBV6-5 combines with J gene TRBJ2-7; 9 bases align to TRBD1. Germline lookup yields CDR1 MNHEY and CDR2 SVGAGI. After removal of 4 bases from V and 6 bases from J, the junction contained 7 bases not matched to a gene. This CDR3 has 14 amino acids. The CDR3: CASSFDRGGGEQYF. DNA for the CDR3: TGTGCCAGCAGTTTCGACAGGGGGGGAGGCGAGCAGTACTTC.

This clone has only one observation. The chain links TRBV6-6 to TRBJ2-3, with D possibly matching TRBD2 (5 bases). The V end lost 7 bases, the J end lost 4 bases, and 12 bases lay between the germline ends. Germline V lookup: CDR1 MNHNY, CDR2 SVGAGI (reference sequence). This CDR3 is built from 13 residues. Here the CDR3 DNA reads TGTGCCAGCACCGCCACCGGGGCAGATACGCAGTATTTT. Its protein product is CASTATGADTQYF.

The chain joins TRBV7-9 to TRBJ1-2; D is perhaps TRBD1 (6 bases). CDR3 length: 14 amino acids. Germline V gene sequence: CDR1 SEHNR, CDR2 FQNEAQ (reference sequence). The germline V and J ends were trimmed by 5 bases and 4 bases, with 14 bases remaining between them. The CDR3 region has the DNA TGTGCCAGCAGCCTGGACAGCGACCTCTATGGCTACACCTTC. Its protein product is CASSLDSDLYGYTF. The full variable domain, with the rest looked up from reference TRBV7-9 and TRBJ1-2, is DTGVSQNPRHKITKRGQNVTFRCDPISEHNRLYWYRQTLGQGPEFLTYFQNEAQLEKSRLLSDRFSAERPKGSFSTLEIQRTEQGDSAMYLCASSLDSDLYGYTFGSGTRLTVV.